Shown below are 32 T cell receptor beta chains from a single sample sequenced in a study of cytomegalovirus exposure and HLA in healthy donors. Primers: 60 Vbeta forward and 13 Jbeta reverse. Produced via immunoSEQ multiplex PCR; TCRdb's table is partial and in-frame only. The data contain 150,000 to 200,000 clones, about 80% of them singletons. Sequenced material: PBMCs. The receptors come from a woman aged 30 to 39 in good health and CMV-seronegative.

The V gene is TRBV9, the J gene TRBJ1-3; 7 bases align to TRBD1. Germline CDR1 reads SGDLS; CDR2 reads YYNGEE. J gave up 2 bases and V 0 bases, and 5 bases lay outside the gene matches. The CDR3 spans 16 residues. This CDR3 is CASSVGQGRTGNTIYF. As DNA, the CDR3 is TGTGCCAGCAGCGTAGGACAGGGAAGGACTGGAAACACCATATATTTT. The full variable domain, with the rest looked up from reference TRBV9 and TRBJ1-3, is DSGVTQTPKHLITATGQRVTLRCSPRSGDLSVYWYQQSLDQGLQFLIQYYNGEERAKGNILERFSAQQFPDLHSELNLSSLELGDSALYFCASSVGQGRTGNTIYFGEGSWLTVV.

The CDR3 sequence: CAWGGQAGLTYEQYF. The CDR3 bases are TGTGCCTGGGGAGGTCAAGCGGGGCTAACCTACGAGCAGTACTTC. The rearrangement links TRBV30 to TRBJ2-5, with 7 bases that match TRBD2. The J call may be in error: the DNA end matches TRBJ2-7 better. The CDR3 sequence is 15 residues long. Germline-derived CDR1 and CDR2 are GTSNPN and SVGIG (reference sequence).

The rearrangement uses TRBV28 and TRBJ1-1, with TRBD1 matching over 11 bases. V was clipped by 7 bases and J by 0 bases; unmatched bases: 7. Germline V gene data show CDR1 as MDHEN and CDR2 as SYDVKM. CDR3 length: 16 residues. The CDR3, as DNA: TGTGCCAGCAAGGGGACAGGGGGAGCAATGAACACTGAAGCTTTCTTT. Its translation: CASKGTGGAMNTEAFF.

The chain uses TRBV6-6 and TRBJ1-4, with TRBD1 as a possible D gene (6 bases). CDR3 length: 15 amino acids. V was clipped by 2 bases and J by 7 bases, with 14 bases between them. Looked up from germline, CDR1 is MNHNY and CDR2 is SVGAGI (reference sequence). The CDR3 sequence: CASSYDGRGGEKLFF. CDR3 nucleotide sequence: TGTGCCAGCAGTTACGACGGCAGGGGCGGTGAAAAACTGTTTTTT.

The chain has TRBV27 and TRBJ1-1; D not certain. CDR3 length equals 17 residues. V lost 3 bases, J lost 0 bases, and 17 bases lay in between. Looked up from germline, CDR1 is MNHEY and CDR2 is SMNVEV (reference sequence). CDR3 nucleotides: TGTGCCAGCAGTTTGGTGGCCTCGGGGAGGGTGAACACTGAAGCTTTCTTT. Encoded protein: CASSLVASGRVNTEAFF.

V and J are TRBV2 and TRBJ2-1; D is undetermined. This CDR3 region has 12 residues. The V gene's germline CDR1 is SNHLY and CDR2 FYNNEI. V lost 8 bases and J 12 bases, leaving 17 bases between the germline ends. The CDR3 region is CASHVGITGQFF. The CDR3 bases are TGTGCCAGCCATGTCGGCATCACGGGGCAGTTCTTC.

The CDR3, as DNA: TGTGCCAGCCGACCTTTGGGACAGGGGGCTTTCAATGGCTACACCTTC. As protein: CASRPLGQGAFNGYTF. J is TRBJ1-2 and V is TRBV7-7, with 12 bases lining up with TRBD1. The CDR3 loop spans 16 amino acids. V shed 8 bases and J 6 bases; nucleotides not matched to a gene: 13. The germline V gene encodes CDR1 SSHAT and CDR2 FNYEAQ (reference sequence).

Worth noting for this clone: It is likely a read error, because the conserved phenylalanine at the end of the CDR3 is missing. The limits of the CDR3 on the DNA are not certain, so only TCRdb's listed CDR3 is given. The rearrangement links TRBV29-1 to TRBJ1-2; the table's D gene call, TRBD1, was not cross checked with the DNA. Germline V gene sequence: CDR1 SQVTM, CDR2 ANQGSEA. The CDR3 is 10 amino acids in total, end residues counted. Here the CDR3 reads CSAVSGTSAR.

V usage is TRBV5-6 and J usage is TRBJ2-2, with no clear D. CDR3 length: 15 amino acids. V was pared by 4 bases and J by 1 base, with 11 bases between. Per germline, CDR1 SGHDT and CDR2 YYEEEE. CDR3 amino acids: CASSRLTLNTGELFF. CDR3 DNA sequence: TGTGCCAGCAGCCGGTTGACTCTGAACACCGGGGAGCTGTTTTTT.

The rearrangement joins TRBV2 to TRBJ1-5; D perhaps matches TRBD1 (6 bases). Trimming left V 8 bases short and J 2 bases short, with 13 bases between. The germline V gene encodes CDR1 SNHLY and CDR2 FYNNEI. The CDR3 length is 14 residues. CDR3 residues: CASDDRLGNQPQHF. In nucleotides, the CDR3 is TGTGCCAGCGATGACAGGCTAGGCAATCAGCCCCAGCATTTT.

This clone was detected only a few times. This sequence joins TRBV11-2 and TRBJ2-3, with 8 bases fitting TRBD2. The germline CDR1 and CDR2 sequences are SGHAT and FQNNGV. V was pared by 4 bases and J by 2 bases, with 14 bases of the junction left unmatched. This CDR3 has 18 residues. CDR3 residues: CASSSLSGSKGDTDTQYF. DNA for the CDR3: TGTGCCAGCAGCTCGTTAAGCGGGAGTAAGGGGGACACAGATACGCAGTATTTT.

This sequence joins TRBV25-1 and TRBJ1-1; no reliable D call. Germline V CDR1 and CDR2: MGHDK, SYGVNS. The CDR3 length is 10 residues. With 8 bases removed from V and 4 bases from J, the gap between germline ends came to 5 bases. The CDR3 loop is CASGSTEAFF. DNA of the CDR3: TGTGCCAGCGGGAGCACTGAAGCTTTCTTT.

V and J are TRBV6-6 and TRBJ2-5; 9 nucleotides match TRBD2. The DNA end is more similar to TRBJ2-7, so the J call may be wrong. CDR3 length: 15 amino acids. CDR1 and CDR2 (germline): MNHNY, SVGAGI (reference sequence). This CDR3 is CASTERLAGSYEQYF. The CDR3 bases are TGTGCCAGCACCGAAAGGCTAGCGGGATCCTACGAGCAGTACTTC.

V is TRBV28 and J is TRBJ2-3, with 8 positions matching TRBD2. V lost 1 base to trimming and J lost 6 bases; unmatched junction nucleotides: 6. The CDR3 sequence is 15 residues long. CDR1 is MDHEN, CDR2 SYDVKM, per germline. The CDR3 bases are TGTGCCAGCAGTTTATCTGCGGGGGGCTCTGATACGCAGTATTTT. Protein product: CASSLSAGGSDTQYF.

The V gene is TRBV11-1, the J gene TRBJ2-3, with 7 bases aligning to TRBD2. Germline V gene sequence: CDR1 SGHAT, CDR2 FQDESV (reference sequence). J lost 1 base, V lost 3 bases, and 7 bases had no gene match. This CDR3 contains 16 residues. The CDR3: CASSFGRELRTDTQYF. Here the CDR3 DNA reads TGTGCCAGCAGCTTCGGGCGGGAGTTGCGCACAGATACGCAGTATTTT. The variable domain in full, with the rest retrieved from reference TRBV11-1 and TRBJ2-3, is EAEVAQSPRYKITEKSQAVAFWCDPISGHATLYWYRQILGQGPELLVQFQDESVVDDSQLPKDRFSAERLKGVDSTLKIQPAELGDSAMYLCASSFGRELRTDTQYFGPGTRLTVL.

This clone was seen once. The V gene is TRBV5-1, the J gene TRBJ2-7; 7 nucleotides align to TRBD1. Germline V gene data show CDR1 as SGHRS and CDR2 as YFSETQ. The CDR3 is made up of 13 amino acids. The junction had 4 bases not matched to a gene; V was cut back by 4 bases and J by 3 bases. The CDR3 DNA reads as TGCGCCAGCAGCGGACAGGAACACTACGAGCAGTACTTC. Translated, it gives CASSGQEHYEQYF.

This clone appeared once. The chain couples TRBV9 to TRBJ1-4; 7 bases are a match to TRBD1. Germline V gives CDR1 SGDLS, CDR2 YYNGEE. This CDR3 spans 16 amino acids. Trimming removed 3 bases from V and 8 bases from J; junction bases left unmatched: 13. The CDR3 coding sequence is TGTGCCAGCAGCGCCTCGGGAGGGACAGTTGGAGAAAAACTGTTTTTT. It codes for CASSASGGTVGEKLFF.

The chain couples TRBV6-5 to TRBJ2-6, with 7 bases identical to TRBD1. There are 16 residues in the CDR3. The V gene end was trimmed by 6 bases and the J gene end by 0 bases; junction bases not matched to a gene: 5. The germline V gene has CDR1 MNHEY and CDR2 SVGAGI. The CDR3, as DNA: TGTGCCAGCAGATACCGACAGGGCTCTGGGGCCAACGTCCTGACTTTC. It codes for CASRYRQGSGANVLTF.

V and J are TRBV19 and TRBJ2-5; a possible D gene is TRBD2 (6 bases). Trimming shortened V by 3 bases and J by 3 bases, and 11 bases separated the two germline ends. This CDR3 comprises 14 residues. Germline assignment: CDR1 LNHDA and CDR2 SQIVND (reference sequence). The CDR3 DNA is TGTGCCAGTAGTATTGGAGGCGGGAAAGAGACCCAGTACTTC. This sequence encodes CASSIGGGKETQYF.

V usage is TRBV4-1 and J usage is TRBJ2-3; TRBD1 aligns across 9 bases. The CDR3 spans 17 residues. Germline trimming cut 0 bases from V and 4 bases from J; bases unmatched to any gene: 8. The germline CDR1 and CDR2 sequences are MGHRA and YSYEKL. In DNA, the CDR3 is TGCGCCAGCAGCCAAGATTCAACAGGGGGCTTTGCAGATACGCAGTATTTT. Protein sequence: CASSQDSTGGFADTQYF.

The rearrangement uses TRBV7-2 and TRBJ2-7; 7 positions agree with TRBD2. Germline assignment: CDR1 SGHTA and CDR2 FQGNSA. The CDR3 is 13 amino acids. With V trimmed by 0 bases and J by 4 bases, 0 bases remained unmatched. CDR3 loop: CASSLAAGYEQYF. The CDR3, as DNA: TGTGCCAGCAGCTTAGCAGCGGGATACGAGCAGTACTTC.

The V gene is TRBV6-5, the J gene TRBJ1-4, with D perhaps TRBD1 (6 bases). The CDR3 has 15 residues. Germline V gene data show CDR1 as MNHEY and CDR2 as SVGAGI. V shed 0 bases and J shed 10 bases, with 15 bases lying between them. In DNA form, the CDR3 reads TGTGCCAGCAGTTACTCAGGGGGGGGCTTGGGAAAACTGTTTTTT. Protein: CASSYSGGGLGKLFF.

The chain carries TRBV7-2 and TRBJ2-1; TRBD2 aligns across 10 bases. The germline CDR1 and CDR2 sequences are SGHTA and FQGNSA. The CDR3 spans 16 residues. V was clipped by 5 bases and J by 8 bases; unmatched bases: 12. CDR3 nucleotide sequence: TGTGCCAGCAGCCTTTTTCTAACCGGGACTAGCGATGAGCAGTTCTTC. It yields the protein CASSLFLTGTSDEQFF.

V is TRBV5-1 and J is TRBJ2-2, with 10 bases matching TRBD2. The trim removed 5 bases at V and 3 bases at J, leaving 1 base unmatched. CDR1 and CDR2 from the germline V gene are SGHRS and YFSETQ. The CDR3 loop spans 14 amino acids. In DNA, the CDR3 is TGCGCCAGCAGACTAGCGGGATACACCGGGGAGCTGTTTTTT. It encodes CASRLAGYTGELFF.

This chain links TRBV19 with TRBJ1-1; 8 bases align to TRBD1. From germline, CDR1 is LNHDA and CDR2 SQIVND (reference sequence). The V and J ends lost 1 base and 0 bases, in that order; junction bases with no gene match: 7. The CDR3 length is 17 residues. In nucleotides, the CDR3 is TGTGCCAGTAGTATAGTGGTGACAGGGGTCGTGAACACTGAAGCTTTCTTT. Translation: CASSIVVTGVVNTEAFF.

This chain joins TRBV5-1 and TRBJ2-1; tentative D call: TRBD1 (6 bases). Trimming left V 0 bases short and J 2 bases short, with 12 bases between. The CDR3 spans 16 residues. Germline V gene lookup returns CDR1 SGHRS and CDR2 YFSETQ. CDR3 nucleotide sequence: TGCGCCAGCAGCTTGGCCCCCGGGACAACCTACAATGAGCAGTTCTTC. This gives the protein CASSLAPGTTYNEQFF.

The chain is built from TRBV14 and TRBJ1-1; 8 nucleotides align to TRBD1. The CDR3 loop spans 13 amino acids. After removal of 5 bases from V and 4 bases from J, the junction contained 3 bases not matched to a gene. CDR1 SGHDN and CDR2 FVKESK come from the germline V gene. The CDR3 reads CASSEDRVTEAFF. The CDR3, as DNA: TGTGCCAGCAGCGAGGACAGGGTCACTGAAGCTTTCTTT.

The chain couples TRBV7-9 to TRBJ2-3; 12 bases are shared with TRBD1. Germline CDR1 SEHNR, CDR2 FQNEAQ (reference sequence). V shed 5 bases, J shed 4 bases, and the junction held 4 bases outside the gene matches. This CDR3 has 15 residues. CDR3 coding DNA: TGTGCCAGCAGCCCGGGACAGGGGGCACCAGATACGCAGTATTTT. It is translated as CASSPGQGAPDTQYF.

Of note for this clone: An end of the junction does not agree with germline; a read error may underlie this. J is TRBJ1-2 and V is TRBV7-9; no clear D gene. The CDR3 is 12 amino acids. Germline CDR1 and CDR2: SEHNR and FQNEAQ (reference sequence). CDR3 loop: CSSSLFSYGYTF. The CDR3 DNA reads TGTTCCAGCAGCTTATTCAGTTATGGCTACACCTTC.

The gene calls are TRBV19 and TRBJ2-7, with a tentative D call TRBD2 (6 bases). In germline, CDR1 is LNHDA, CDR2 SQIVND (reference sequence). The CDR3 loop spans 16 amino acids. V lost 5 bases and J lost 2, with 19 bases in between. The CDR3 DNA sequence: TGTGCCAGTAGTGTGGAGGGAGTAAGTGGGGCCTACGAGCAGTACTTC. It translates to CASSVEGVSGAYEQYF.

The CDR3, as DNA: TGTGCCAGCAGCGAGGGACAGGGATTGGTAATAGAGACCCAGTACTTC. Translation gives CASSEGQGLVIETQYF. The chain combines TRBV11-2 with TRBJ2-5; 9 nucleotides line up with TRBD1. Per the germline V gene, CDR1 is SGHAT and CDR2 is FQNNGV. V gave up 5 bases and J gave up 4 bases; unmatched junction bases: 11. There are 16 residues in the CDR3.

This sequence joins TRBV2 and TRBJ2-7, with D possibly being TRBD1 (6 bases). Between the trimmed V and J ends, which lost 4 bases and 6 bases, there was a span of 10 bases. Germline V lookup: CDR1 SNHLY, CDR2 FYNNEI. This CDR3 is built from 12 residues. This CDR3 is CASSATGSEQYF. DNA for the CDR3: TGTGCCAGCAGTGCCACAGGGTCCGAGCAGTACTTC.